This TCR beta chain comes out of a study of CD8 T cells in ankylosing spondylitis. The CDR3 covers 15 residues. Unmatched junction bases numbered 6, after V lost 4 bases and J lost 6 bases. Germline V gives CDR1 MNHEY, CDR2 SVGAGI. From the 5' RACE reads, TCRdb called clonotypes with MiXCR, one entry per CDR3 protein. This sample has around 220,000 distinct CDR3 sequences, with 10% found just once. Study findings and constraints: A TCR beta motif of several highly homologous variants seemed to mark ankylosing spondylitis blood. A number of the motif variants had already been described in reactive arthritis synovial fluid and blood. Disease-linked clones were CD8+ and relatively rare in peripheral blood.

Worth noting for this clonotype: The antigen is not known.

Sequencing input: blood, either unsorted or a sorted T cell fraction (not recorded which). The V and J genes are TRBV6-5 and TRBJ2-1; 10 bases match TRBD1. The clonotype originates from a male donor with ankylosing spondylitis or in good health (not recorded which). The CDR3, as DNA: TGTGCCAGCAGTTCGGACAGGGGGTTGATCAATGAGCAGTTCTTC. Its translation is CASSSDRGLINEQFF.